This passage covers 26 T cell receptor beta chains from one sample sequenced in a study of beta chain features in type 1 diabetes. Study-level results: People with Type 1 diabetes carried modestly yet significantly shorter TCRB CDR3s in all four CD4+ subsets.

These receptors have no identified antigens. Expressed TCRB transcripts were sequenced because the entire RNA isolate underwent reverse transcription. Data came from immunoSEQ multiplex PCR; TCRdb stores just in-frame clones and leaves some out. The sample yields some 350,000 clones, approximately 13% seen once. Sequencing was performed on naive CD4+ T cells from blood. The receptors come from a woman aged 18-29 years with type 1 diabetes.

This clone has more than one count but fewer than ten. This chain joins TRBV19 and TRBJ1-2; tentatively, D is TRBD1 (5 bases). Germline CDR1 and CDR2: LNHDA and SQIVND (reference sequence). The CDR3 totals 13 residues. Between the trimmed V and J ends, which lost 1 base and 3 bases, there was a span of 6 bases. For the CDR3, the DNA is TGTGCCAGTAGTATAGGACAGTACTATGGCTACACCTTC. This gives the protein CASSIGQYYGYTF.

This clone has just a few counts. The rearrangement joins TRBV6-5 to TRBJ1-5; TRBD1 aligns across 7 bases. This CDR3 is built from 13 residues. CDR1 is MNHEY, CDR2 SVGAGI, per germline. Trimming removed 6 bases from V and 2 bases from J; junction bases left unmatched: 1. In nucleotides, the CDR3 is TGTGCCAGCAGCGGGACAGGCAATCAGCCCCAGCATTTT. Protein product: CASSGTGNQPQHF.

This clone was observed a handful of times. The chain has TRBV18 and TRBJ2-7, with D perhaps TRBD1 (6 bases). With 6 bases removed from V and 6 bases from J, the gap between germline ends came to 15 bases. There are 13 residues in the CDR3. The germline gives CDR1 KGHSH, CDR2 LQKENI. The CDR3 DNA follows: TGTGCCAGCTCCCCTACAGGGTACGCCGAGCAGTACTTC. This gives the protein CASSPTGYAEQYF.

The V call is TRBV7-3, the J call TRBJ2-3; the D gene is possibly TRBD1 (6 bases). The CDR3 consists of 15 residues. With 5 bases removed from V and 0 bases from J, the gap between germline ends came to 12 bases. Germline V CDR1 and CDR2: SGHTA, FQGTGA. CDR3 DNA sequence: TGTGCCAGCAGCCCCTACCAGGGGAGCACAGATACGCAGTATTTT. Its translation: CASSPYQGSTDTQYF.

The chain carries TRBV7-2 and TRBJ2-1; tentatively, D is TRBD2 (6 bases). CDR1 is SGHTA, CDR2 FQGNSA, per germline. Trimming stripped 6 bases from V and 3 bases from J, with 18 bases between. There are 16 residues in the CDR3. CDR3 amino acids: CASSLGRGTGYNEQFF. The CDR3 coding sequence is TGTGCCAGCAGTCTAGGACGCGGGACGGGCTACAATGAGCAGTTCTTC.

This clone was seen only a few times. This sequence joins TRBV30 and TRBJ2-3; unclear D gene. This CDR3 contains 13 residues. V lost 5 bases and J 2 bases, leaving 11 bases between the germline ends. From germline, CDR1 is GTSNPN and CDR2 SVGIG (reference sequence). CDR3 sequence reads: CAWGSRSTDTQYF. CDR3 nucleotide sequence: TGTGCCTGGGGCTCCCGTTCCACAGATACGCAGTATTTT.

This clone was seen a few times. The rearrangement uses TRBV6-5 and TRBJ2-7; maybe TRBD1 (8 bases). Trimming removed 6 bases from V and 2 bases from J, with 17 bases in between. This CDR3 comprises 15 residues. Germline V gene sequence: CDR1 MNHEY, CDR2 SVGAGI. CDR3 DNA sequence: TGTGCCAGCAGAATGACACAGGGGGGGACCTACGAGCAGTACGTC. Translation gives CASRMTQGGTYEQYV.

V and J are TRBV7-2 and TRBJ2-1, with TRBD2 identical over 8 bases. Unmatched junction bases numbered 12, after V lost 8 bases and J lost 12 bases. The CDR3 covers 13 residues. Germline V CDR1 and CDR2: SGHTA, FQGNSA. The CDR3 protein is CASSRGGVGWQFF. DNA of the CDR3: TGTGCCAGCTCTCGGGGGGGAGTGGGTTGGCAGTTCTTC.

In this sample, this clone turned up a few times. The V and J genes are TRBV5-1 and TRBJ2-2, with 9 bases fitting TRBD2. The germline V gene has CDR1 SGHRS and CDR2 YFSETQ. V lost 4 bases, J lost 7 bases, and 8 bases stayed unmatched. This CDR3 has 15 amino acids. CDR3 nucleotide sequence: TGCGCCAGCAGCCTCTTAGCGGGAGCGGGCGGGGAGCTGTTTTTT. It is translated as CASSLLAGAGGELFF.

This clone was counted a few times. This sequence joins TRBV7-6 and TRBJ2-3; 8 bases line up with TRBD1. There are 17 residues in the CDR3. Trimming took 4 bases from V and 0 from J; bases not matched to a gene: 9. Germline V gene data show CDR1 as SGHVS and CDR2 as FNYEAQ. The CDR3 loop is CASSSGQGALSTDTQYF. DNA for the CDR3: TGTGCCAGCAGCTCTGGACAGGGCGCCTTGAGCACAGATACGCAGTATTTT.

There are a few counts of this clone. V gene TRBV18 combines with J gene TRBJ2-3; TRBD2 agrees at 8 bases. The CDR3 is 17 residues long. CDR1 and CDR2 (germline): KGHSH, LQKENI. The ends lost 3 bases at V and 1 base at J; junction bases unmatched: 9. The CDR3 sequence is CASSPDYAGGGTDTQYF. CDR3 nucleotide sequence: TGTGCCAGCTCACCGGATTATGCGGGGGGTGGCACAGATACGCAGTATTTT.

A few counts support this clone. The CDR3 nucleotides are TGCGCCAGCAGCCAAGAATTGGACAGGGTCTATGGCTACACCTTC. Residues: CASSQELDRVYGYTF. This chain connects TRBV4-1 to TRBJ1-2, with TRBD1 matching 8 bases. This CDR3 comprises 15 residues. J lost 4 bases, V lost 0 bases, and 4 bases had no gene match. Germline assignment: CDR1 MGHRA and CDR2 YSYEKL.

The V call is TRBV10-2, the J call TRBJ2-1; TRBD2 agrees at 13 bases. CDR1 and CDR2 from the germline V gene are WSHSY and SAAADI. This CDR3 is built from 17 residues. V lost 2 bases and J lost 4; bases outside the gene matches: 5. CDR3 nucleotides: TGCGCCAGCAGTGAGGTGACTAGCGGGAGGTCTTACAATGAGCAGTTCTTC. This codes for CASSEVTSGRSYNEQFF.

The chain couples TRBV10-3 to TRBJ2-3; perhaps TRBD1 as D (6 bases). CDR3 size: 12 residues. CDR1 and CDR2 from the germline V gene are ENHRY and SYGVKD. Trimming pared 6 bases from V and 6 bases from J, leaving 10 bases between. As DNA, the CDR3 is TGTGCCATCAGGAACAGGGAGGATACGCAGTATTTT. Translation gives CAIRNREDTQYF.

This clone was detected ten times or more. The rearrangement joins TRBV29-1 to TRBJ1-1, with D perhaps TRBD1 (5 bases). This CDR3 is 10 amino acids long. The germline V and J ends were trimmed by 8 bases and 3 bases, with 7 bases remaining between them. The germline CDR1 and CDR2 sequences are SQVTM and ANQGSEA. In nucleotides, the CDR3 is TGCAGCTCAGGGTACACTGAAGCTTTCTTT. This translates into CSSGYTEAFF.

In its sample, this clone was seen a few times. V usage is TRBV7-9 and J usage is TRBJ2-5; D remains ambiguous. Germline V CDR1 and CDR2: SEHNR, FQNEAQ (reference sequence). Trimming took off 3 bases at V and 11 bases at J, with 13 bases between the two ends. The CDR3 is made up of 12 amino acids. This CDR3 is CASSLSQNQQYF. For the CDR3, the DNA is TGTGCCAGCAGCTTGTCGCAGAATCAGCAGTACTTC.

The chain employs TRBV5-1 and TRBJ2-1; perhaps TRBD2 as D (6 bases). The CDR3 totals 18 residues. With 2 bases removed from V and 1 base from J, the gap between germline ends came to 19 bases. Germline CDR1 reads SGHRS; CDR2 reads YFSETQ. The CDR3 DNA follows: TGCGCCAGCAGCTTTGGGGTATTCGGCGGGAAGTCCTACAATGAGCAGTTCTTC. Translating it yields CASSFGVFGGKSYNEQFF. Full variable domain (rest looked up from reference TRBV5-1 and TRBJ2-1): KAGVTQTPRYLIKTRGQQVTLSCSPISGHRSVSWYQQTPGQGLQFLFEYFSETQRNKGNFPGRFSGRQFSNSRSEMNVSTLELGDSALYLCASSFGVFGGKSYNEQFFGPGTRLTVL.

This clone was observed a few times. The J gene is TRBJ1-1, the V gene TRBV11-2, with 8 positions matching TRBD1. Germline V gene data show CDR1 as SGHAT and CDR2 as FQNNGV. V was pared by 4 bases and J by 5 bases, with 6 bases of the junction left unmatched. This CDR3 has 14 amino acids. The CDR3 sequence: CASSYNRGSTEAFF. Written as DNA, the CDR3 is TGTGCCAGCAGCTACAACAGGGGGTCGACTGAAGCTTTCTTT.

This clone has just a few counts. The genes are TRBV30 and TRBJ2-1, with TRBD2 as a possible D gene (6 bases). V was clipped by 5 bases and J by 9 bases, with 20 bases between them. The V gene's germline CDR1 is GTSNPN and CDR2 SVGIG (reference sequence). There are 14 residues in the CDR3. The CDR3 sequence: CAWDGRLGWGEQFF. DNA for the CDR3: TGTGCCTGGGACGGGAGACTAGGATGGGGTGAGCAGTTCTTC.

This rearrangement joins TRBV28 to TRBJ2-1; 8 bases match TRBD1. The V segment lost 5 bases and the J segment 6 bases; nucleotides outside the gene matches: 9. Germline V gene sequence: CDR1 MDHEN, CDR2 SYDVKM. The CDR3 consists of 15 residues. DNA for the CDR3: TGTGCCAGCAGTCCAGGGACAGGAGGGCTCAATGAGCAGTTCTTC. It encodes CASSPGTGGLNEQFF.

This clone was found a few times. The V gene is TRBV30, the J gene TRBJ1-2; the D is unclear. Trimming removed 3 bases from V and 14 bases from J, with 13 bases in between. Germline assignment: CDR1 GTSNPN and CDR2 SVGIG (reference sequence). The CDR3 covers 10 residues. DNA for the CDR3: TGTGCCTGGAGCGGGTTGGCAGCGACCTTC. This encodes CAWSGLAATF.

The V gene is TRBV18, the J gene TRBJ2-7; 9 bases agree with TRBD1. V shed 3 bases and J 3 bases; nucleotides not matched to a gene: 6. There are 15 residues in the CDR3. Germline CDR1 reads KGHSH; CDR2 reads LQKENI. CDR3 sequence (DNA): TGTGCCAGCTCACCGGGGACAGGGCATGTCTACGAGCAGTACTTC. Translated, it gives CASSPGTGHVYEQYF.

This clone was observed a few times. The gene calls are TRBV29-1 and TRBJ1-1; D uncertain. The V and J ends lost 3 bases and 1 base respectively, with 15 bases between them. The CDR3 is made up of 15 amino acids. In germline, CDR1 is SQVTM, CDR2 ANQGSEA. The chain's CDR3 is CSVDFRRAANTEAFF. CDR3 nucleotide sequence: TGCAGCGTTGACTTCAGGAGGGCAGCGAACACTGAAGCTTTCTTT.

The J gene is TRBJ2-1, the V gene TRBV10-3, with 9 bases that match TRBD2. CDR3 size: 14 residues. V lost 4 bases to trimming and J lost 9 bases; unmatched junction nucleotides: 7. Germline V gene sequence: CDR1 ENHRY, CDR2 SYGVKD. In DNA form, the CDR3 reads TGTGCCATCAGTGTGGGGACTAGCCACGGTGAGCAGTTCTTC. Translation gives CAISVGTSHGEQFF.

Details on this clone: This CDR3 is also generated by other DNA sequences in the sample. The V call is TRBV18, the J call TRBJ2-5; D may be TRBD1 (6 bases). Trimming shortened V by 3 bases and J by 5 bases, and 10 bases separated the two germline ends. The CDR3 covers 13 residues. In germline, CDR1 is KGHSH, CDR2 LQKENI. This CDR3 reads CASSPGTLETQYF. The CDR3 DNA reads TGTGCCAGCTCACCTGGGACATTGGAGACCCAGTACTTC.

The chain employs TRBV20-1 and TRBJ2-5, with D possibly matching TRBD1 (6 bases). Germline CDR1 reads DFQATT; CDR2 reads SNEGSKA (reference sequence). CDR3 length: 11 residues. Here the CDR3 DNA reads TGCACTTGGGGGCAGCAAGAGACCCAGTACTTC. It encodes CTWGQQETQYF.